This T cell receptor beta chain was sequenced in a study of vaccination and CD4 T cells after COVID-19. The germline CDR1 and CDR2 sequences are SGHTA and FQGNSA. V lost 4 bases, J lost 14 bases, and 9 bases stayed unmatched. CDR3 size: 13 residues. The time point denotes: late sampling 161 to 241 days after vaccination in a few convalescent patients. Treatment given: approximately nine-day PBMC culture with coronavirus spike peptide pools or control peptides (ViraFEST assay). Details on this clonotype: Antigen: not known.

With the Oncomine TCR Beta short-read assay, DNA from cultured CD4+ T cells was sequenced. TCRdb re-called the PCR reads with MiXCR, one entry per CDR3 protein. The data show 25,000 or so distinct CDR3 sequences, roughly a third seen once. Here the sequenced sample was CD4+ T cells from blood, cultured in vitro, taken about 7 months after SARS-CoV-2 vaccination. The sequence was collected from a human donor who had recovered from COVID-19. The rearrangement joins TRBV7-2 to TRBJ1-4, with TRBD1 matching 8 bases. CDR3 loop: CASSSGTGTHLFF. The CDR3 region has the DNA TGTGCCAGCAGCTCCGGGACAGGAACCCATCTGTTTTTT.